Only one count was recorded for the clone carrying this TCR beta chain. Profiling relied on immunoSEQ multiplex PCR, and the TCRdb table lists in-frame clones only, not all of them. The data show fewer than 80,000 clones, 80% to 90% seen once. This specimen belongs to a study of OX40 agonist ivuxolimab in advanced cancers. This CDR3 region has 15 residues. The germline V gene encodes CDR1 KGHSH and CDR2 LQKENI. The V end was cut by 3 bases, the J end by 6 bases, with 17 bases between. The clonotype comes from an adult with an advanced solid tumor such as melanoma, head and neck, liver or kidney cancer. The chain couples TRBV18 to TRBJ1-2; D is undetermined. Here the sequenced sample was CD4+ or CD8+ T cells sorted from blood, taken in a trial of the OX40 agonist ivuxolimab. DNA of the CDR3: TGTGCCAGCTCACCCCAGAATTGGGGAGAGGATGGCTACACCTTC. Translation: CASSPQNWGEDGYTF.